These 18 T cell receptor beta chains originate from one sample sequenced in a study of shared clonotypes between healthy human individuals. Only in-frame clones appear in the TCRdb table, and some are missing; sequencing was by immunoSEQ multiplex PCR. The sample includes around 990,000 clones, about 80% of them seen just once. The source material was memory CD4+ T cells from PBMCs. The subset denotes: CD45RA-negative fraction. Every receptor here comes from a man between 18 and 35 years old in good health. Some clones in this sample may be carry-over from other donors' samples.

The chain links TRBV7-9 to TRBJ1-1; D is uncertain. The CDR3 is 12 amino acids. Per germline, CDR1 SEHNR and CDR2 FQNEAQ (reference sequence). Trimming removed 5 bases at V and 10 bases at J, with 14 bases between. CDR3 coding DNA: TGTGCCAGCAGCCAGCGGGAAGGGCCAGCTTTCTTT. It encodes CASSQREGPAFF.

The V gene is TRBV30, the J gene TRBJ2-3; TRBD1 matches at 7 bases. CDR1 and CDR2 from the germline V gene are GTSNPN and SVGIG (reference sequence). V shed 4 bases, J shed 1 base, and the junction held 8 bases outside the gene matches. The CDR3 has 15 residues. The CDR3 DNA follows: TGTGCCTGGAAGGGCAGGGGGACCCGCACAGATACGCAGTATTTT. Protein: CAWKGRGTRTDTQYF.

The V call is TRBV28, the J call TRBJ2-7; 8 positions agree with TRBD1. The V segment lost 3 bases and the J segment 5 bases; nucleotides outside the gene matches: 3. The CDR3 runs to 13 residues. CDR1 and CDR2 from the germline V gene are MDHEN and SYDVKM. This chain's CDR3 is CASSFDRGNEQYF. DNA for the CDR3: TGTGCCAGCAGTTTCGACAGGGGTAACGAGCAGTACTTC.

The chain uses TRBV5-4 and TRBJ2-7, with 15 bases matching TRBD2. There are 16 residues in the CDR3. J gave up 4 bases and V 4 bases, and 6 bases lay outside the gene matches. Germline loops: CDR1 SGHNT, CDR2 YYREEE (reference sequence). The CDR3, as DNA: TGTGCCAGCAGCGCTGGTGGGACTAGCGGGAGGTACGAGCAGTACTTC. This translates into CASSAGGTSGRYEQYF.

Here the CDR3 reads CAWSEVYGYTF. CDR3 DNA: TGTGCCTGGAGTGAGGTCTATGGCTACACCTTC. The chain recombines TRBV30 with TRBJ1-2; unclear D gene. Trimming left V 1 base short and J 4 bases short, with 4 bases between. Per the germline V gene, CDR1 is GTSNPN and CDR2 is SVGIG (reference sequence). CDR3 length: 11 amino acids.

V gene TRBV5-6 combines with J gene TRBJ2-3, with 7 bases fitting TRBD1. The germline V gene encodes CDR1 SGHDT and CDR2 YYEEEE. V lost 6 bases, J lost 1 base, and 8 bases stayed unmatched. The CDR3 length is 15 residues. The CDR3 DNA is TGTGCCAGCACTAACAGGGGTTATGGCACAGATACGCAGTATTTT. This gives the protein CASTNRGYGTDTQYF.

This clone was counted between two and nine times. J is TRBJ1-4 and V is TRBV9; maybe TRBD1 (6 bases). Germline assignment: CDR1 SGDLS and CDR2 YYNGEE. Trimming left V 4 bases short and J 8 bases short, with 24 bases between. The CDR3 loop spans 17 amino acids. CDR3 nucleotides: TGTGCCAGCAGCCCAGCGGACAGCCCACGGGAAGAGGAAAAACTGTTTTTT. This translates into CASSPADSPREEEKLFF.

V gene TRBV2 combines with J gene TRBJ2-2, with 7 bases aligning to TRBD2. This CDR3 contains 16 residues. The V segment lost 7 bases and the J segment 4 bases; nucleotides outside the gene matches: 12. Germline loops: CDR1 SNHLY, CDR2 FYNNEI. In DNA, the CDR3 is TGTGCCAGCACTTCAGGGCTAGCGGTAGGCACCGGGGAGCTGTTTTTT. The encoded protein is CASTSGLAVGTGELFF.

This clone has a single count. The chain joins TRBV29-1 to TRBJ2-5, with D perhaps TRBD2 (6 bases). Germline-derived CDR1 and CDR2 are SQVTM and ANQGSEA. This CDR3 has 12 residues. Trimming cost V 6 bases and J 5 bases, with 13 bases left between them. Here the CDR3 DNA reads TGCAGCGTGAAGACTAGTGGGGAGACCCAGTACTTC. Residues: CSVKTSGETQYF.

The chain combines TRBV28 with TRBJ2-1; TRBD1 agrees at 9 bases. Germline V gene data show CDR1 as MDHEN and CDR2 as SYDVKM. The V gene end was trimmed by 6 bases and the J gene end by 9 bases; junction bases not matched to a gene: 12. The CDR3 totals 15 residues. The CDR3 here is CASSNAGTGISEQFF. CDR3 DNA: TGTGCCAGCAGCAACGCCGGGACAGGGATTAGTGAGCAGTTCTTC. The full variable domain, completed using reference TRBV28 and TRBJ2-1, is DVKVTQSSRYLVKRTGEKVFLECVQDMDHENMFWYRQDPGLGLRLIYFSYDVKMKEKGDIPEGYSVSREKKERFSLILESASTNQTSMYLCASSNAGTGISEQFFGPGTRLTVL.

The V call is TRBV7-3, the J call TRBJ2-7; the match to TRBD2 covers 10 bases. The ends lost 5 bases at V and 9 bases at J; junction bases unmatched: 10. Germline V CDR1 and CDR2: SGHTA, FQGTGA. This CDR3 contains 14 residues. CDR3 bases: TGTGCCAGCAGCCTGGGACTAGCGAATACCCCGCAGTACTTC. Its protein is CASSLGLANTPQYF.

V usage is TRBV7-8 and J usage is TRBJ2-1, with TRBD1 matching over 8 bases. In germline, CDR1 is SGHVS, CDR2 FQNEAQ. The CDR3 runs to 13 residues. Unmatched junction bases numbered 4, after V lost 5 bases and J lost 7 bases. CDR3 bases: TGTGCCAGCAGCGGTAACAGGGGGAATGAGCAGTTCTTC. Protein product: CASSGNRGNEQFF. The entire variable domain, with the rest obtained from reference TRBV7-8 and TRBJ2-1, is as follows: GAGVSQSPRYKVAKRGQDVALRCDPISGHVSLFWYQQALGQGPEFLTYFQNEAQLDKSGLPSDRFFAERPEGSVSTLKIQRTQQEDSAVYLCASSGNRGNEQFFGPGTRLTVL.

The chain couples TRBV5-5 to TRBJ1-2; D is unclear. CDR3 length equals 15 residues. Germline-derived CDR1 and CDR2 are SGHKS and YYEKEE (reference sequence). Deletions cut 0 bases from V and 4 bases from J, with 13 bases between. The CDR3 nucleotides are TGTGCCAGCAGCTTGGAGGGCAGCCCTCTCTATGGCTACACCTTC. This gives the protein CASSLEGSPLYGYTF.

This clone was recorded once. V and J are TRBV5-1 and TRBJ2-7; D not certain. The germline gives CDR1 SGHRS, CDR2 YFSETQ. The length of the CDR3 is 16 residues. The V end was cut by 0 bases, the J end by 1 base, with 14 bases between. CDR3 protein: CASSLDADPFSYEQYF. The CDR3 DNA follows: TGCGCCAGCAGCTTGGACGCGGACCCCTTTTCCTACGAGCAGTACTTC.

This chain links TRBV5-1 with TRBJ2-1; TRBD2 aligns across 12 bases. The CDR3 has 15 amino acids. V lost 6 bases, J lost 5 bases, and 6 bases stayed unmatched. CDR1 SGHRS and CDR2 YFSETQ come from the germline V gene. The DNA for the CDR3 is TGCGCCAGCACCCGGAGACTAGCGGGGGACAATGAGCAGTTCTTC. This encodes CASTRRLAGDNEQFF.

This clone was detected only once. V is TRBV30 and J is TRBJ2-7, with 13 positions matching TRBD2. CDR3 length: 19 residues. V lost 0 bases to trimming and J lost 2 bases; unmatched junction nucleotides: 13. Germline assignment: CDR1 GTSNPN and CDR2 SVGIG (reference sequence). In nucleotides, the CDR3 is TGTGCCTGGAGTGTACTTACGGGACTAGCGGGAAATAACCCCTACGAGCAGTACTTC. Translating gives CAWSVLTGLAGNNPYEQYF.

The CDR3: CASSLGAGKNEKLFF. The CDR3 region has the DNA TGTGCCAGCAGCTTAGGGGCAGGGAAAAATGAAAAACTGTTTTTT. This chain links TRBV7-2 with TRBJ1-4; D is possibly TRBD1 (5 bases). The CDR3 has 15 amino acids. Germline CDR1 is SGHTA and CDR2 is FQGNSA. The ends were cut back, 1 base at V and 5 bases at J, with 11 bases in the middle.

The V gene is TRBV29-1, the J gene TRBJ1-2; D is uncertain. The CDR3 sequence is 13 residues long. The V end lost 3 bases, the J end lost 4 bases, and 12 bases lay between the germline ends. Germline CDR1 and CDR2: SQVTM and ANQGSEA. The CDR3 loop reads CSVESGSRYGYTF. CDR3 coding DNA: TGCAGCGTTGAGTCTGGGAGCCGCTATGGCTACACCTTC. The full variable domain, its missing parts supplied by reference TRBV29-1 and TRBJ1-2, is SAVISQKPSRDICQRGTSLTIQCQVDSQVTMMFWYRQQPGQSLTLIATANQGSEATYESGFVIDKFPISRPNLTFSTLTVSNMSPEDSSIYLCSVESGSRYGYTFGSGTRLTVV.